Presented here are 13 T cell receptor beta chains from one specimen sequenced in a study of molecular identifiers for immune sequencing clone quantification. TCRdb used MiXCR to reprocess the PCR reads, holding one entry per CDR3 protein. The table shows approximately 630,000 distinct CDR3 sequences, with around 25% occurring only once. Input material: naive CD8+ T cells from blood, with Jurkat cell RNA spiked in. Noted subset: FACS-sorted CD8+CD4-CCR7+CD45RA+ naive T cells. These receptor sequences come from a human donor in good health. Some libraries in this study had Jurkat cell RNA spiked in.

V gene TRBV30 combines with J gene TRBJ2-1; 7 bases align to TRBD1. Germline V CDR1 and CDR2: GTSNPN, SVGIG (reference sequence). The CDR3 covers 13 residues. The ends lost 7 bases at V and 9 bases at J; junction bases unmatched: 12. CDR3 protein: CAYVTGPYGEQFF. The DNA for the CDR3 is TGTGCCTATGTGACAGGGCCCTATGGTGAGCAGTTCTTC. The full variable domain, with the rest looked up from reference TRBV30 and TRBJ2-1, is SQTIHQWPATLVQPVGSPLSLECTVEGTSNPNLYWYRQAAGRGLQLLFYSVGIGQISSEVPQNLSASRPQDRQFILSSKKLLLSDSGFYLCAYVTGPYGEQFFGPGTRLTVL.

In its sample, this clonotype was seen a few times. The chain employs TRBV9 and TRBJ2-1; D uncertain. The V gene's germline CDR1 is SGDLS and CDR2 YYNGEE. The CDR3 spans 15 residues. Trimming cost V 4 bases and J 0 bases, with 11 bases left between them. Here the CDR3 DNA reads TGTGCCAGCAGCTACGACATGAGCTCCTACAATGAGCAGTTCTTC. This encodes CASSYDMSSYNEQFF.

This clonotype came up many times. V usage is TRBV4-3 and J usage is TRBJ1-2, with TRBD1 as a possible D gene (5 bases). Germline-derived CDR1 and CDR2 are LGHNA and YSLEER. Trimming pared 0 bases from V and 3 bases from J, leaving 14 bases between. The CDR3 has 16 amino acids. The DNA of the CDR3 is TGCGCCAGCAGCCAAGATTGGGGGACGGTCGACTATGGCTACACCTTC. It is translated as CASSQDWGTVDYGYTF.

Points on this clonotype: A read error may produce the germline difference seen at one junction end. This chain links TRBV6-2 or TRBV6-3 with TRBJ2-3; D not certain. Per the germline V gene, CDR1 is MNHEY and CDR2 is SVGEGT. The CDR3 length is 13 residues. CDR3 residues: CARSYGSPAPPYF. The CDR3, as DNA: TGTGCCCGCAGTTATGGATCCCCCGCTCCGCCGTATTTT.

This rearrangement joins TRBV19 to TRBJ1-5; TRBD1 agrees at 7 bases. CDR3 length: 15 amino acids. The V and J ends lost 5 bases and 1 base, in that order; junction bases with no gene match: 5. Germline CDR1 is LNHDA and CDR2 is SQIVND (reference sequence). CDR3 sequence reads: CASSVDRASNQPQHF. The CDR3 nucleotides read TGTGCCAGTAGTGTCGACAGGGCCAGCAATCAGCCCCAGCATTTT.

The chain carries TRBV4-3 and TRBJ1-6, with D perhaps matching TRBD1 (5 bases). The V end was cut by 0 bases, the J end by 5 bases, with 11 bases between. CDR3 size: 16 residues. Germline-derived CDR1 and CDR2 are LGHNA and YSLEER. The DNA of the CDR3 is TGCGCCAGCAGCCAAGATTCGAGGGACCATAATTCACCCCTCCACTTT. This codes for CASSQDSRDHNSPLHF.

The CDR3: CASKPGQGKNQPQHF. The CDR3 DNA follows: TGTGCCAGCAAACCGGGACAGGGTAAAAATCAGCCCCAGCATTTT. This chain connects TRBV12-3 or TRBV12-4 to TRBJ1-5, with 9 bases that match TRBD1. This CDR3 is 15 amino acids long. Unmatched junction bases numbered 8, after V lost 7 bases and J lost 4 bases.

This clonotype was observed many times. The J gene is TRBJ2-7, the V gene TRBV12-3 or TRBV12-4; D not resolved. This CDR3 is built from 12 residues. The V end lost 6 bases, the J end lost 0 bases, and 6 bases lay between the germline ends. The CDR3 region is CASRLDSYEQYF. CDR3 nucleotides: TGTGCCAGCAGGCTGGACTCCTACGAGCAGTACTTC.

This clonotype was seen a handful of times. Here the CDR3 reads CSARGEGAHTEAFF. CDR3 in DNA: TGCAGTGCTAGAGGTGAGGGGGCGCATACTGAAGCTTTCTTT. The chain recombines TRBV20-1 with TRBJ1-1; 7 nucleotides agree with TRBD1. J gave up 5 bases and V 1 base, and 7 bases lay outside the gene matches. CDR1 and CDR2 (germline): DFQATT, SNEGSKA (reference sequence). The CDR3 is 14 residues long.

This chain uses TRBV4-3 with TRBJ2-2; weak D call: TRBD2 (6 bases). Germline loops: CDR1 LGHNA, CDR2 YSLEER. The V and J ends lost 0 bases and 4 bases respectively, with 21 bases between them. This CDR3 contains 19 residues. CDR3 amino acids: CASSQELVGLLGGTGELFF. CDR3 coding DNA: TGCGCCAGCAGCCAAGAATTGGTGGGACTCCTAGGAGGCACCGGGGAGCTGTTTTTT.

This chain joins TRBV12-3 or TRBV12-4 and TRBJ2-2; 13 nucleotides agree with TRBD2. J lost 4 bases, V lost 5 bases, and 4 bases had no gene match. The CDR3 totals 16 residues. The CDR3 DNA reads as TGTGCCAGCAGTGACACTAGCGGGGGGGCCACCGGGGAGCTGTTTTTT. It codes for CASSDTSGGATGELFF.

This clonotype was seen many times. The V call is TRBV6-5, the J call TRBJ1-1; D is unclear. The CDR3 extends over 14 amino acids. In germline, CDR1 is MNHEY, CDR2 SVGAGI. The V gene lost 3 bases and the J gene lost 3 bases, with 11 bases spanning the gap. The CDR3 loop reads CASSYYIGDTEAFF. CDR3 coding DNA: TGTGCCAGCAGTTATTACATTGGGGACACTGAAGCTTTCTTT.

This clonotype was detected only a few times. This sequence joins TRBV15 and TRBJ2-1; 12 nucleotides line up with TRBD2. CDR3 length equals 13 residues. J was trimmed by 4 bases and V by 8 bases; bases with no gene match: 0. Per germline, CDR1 LNHNV and CDR2 YYDKDF (reference sequence). The CDR3 bases are TGTGCCACCGGACTAGCGGGATACAATGAGCAGTTCTTC. As protein: CATGLAGYNEQFF.